A selection of T cell receptor beta chains follows, all from one sample in a study of shared clonotypes between healthy human individuals. Method: immunoSEQ multiplex PCR; TCRdb's copy keeps in-frame clones and lacks some. The sample has over 2 million clones; roughly 94% are singletons. The sequencing input was naive CD4+ T cells sorted from blood. The receptors shown here come from a man younger than 35 in good health. Both conserved end residues are part of each CDR3. D genes are given only for firm matches. Some rows have no size entry. The others give once, few or many, or a class for an expanded clone.

CDR3aa	CDR3nt	d_gene	abundance	v_gene	j_gene
CASSLDFYGTTNTEAFF	TGCGCCAGCAGCTTGGACTTTTATGGGACAACGAACACTGAAGCTTTCTTT	-	-	TRBV5-1	TRBJ1-1
CASSHGLAGLEQYF	TGTGCCAGCAGCCACGGACTAGCGGGGCTAGAGCAGTACTTC	TRBD2	-	TRBV5-6	TRBJ2-7
CASSMTSPETQYF	TGTGCCAGCAGTATGACTAGTCCAGAGACCCAGTACTTC	-	-	TRBV2	TRBJ2-5
CAWRSLGGNSPLHF	TGTGCCTGGAGAAGCTTAGGGGGAAATTCACCCCTCCACTTT	-	-	TRBV30	TRBJ1-6
CASSPQGYDEKLFF	TGTGCCAGCAGCCCCCAGGGGTATGATGAAAAACTGTTTTTT	-	-	TRBV9	TRBJ1-4
CASSILSGGSYNEQFF	TGTGCCAGCAGCATACTGAGCGGGGGGTCCTACAATGAGCAGTTCTTC	TRBD2	-	TRBV11-2	TRBJ2-1
CASSLGANTEAFF	TGCGCCAGCAGCTTGGGAGCGAACACTGAAGCTTTCTTT	-	-	TRBV5-1	TRBJ1-1
CASTLGGTGAGEQYF	TGTGCCAGCACGTTAGGGGGGACAGGGGCCGGAGAGCAGTACTTC	TRBD1	-	TRBV2	TRBJ2-7
CASSPRRENTEAFF	TGTGCCAGCTCACCCAGACGGGAGAACACTGAAGCTTTCTTT	-	-	TRBV18	TRBJ1-1
CASSTLGTTNEKLFF	TGTGCCAGCAGCACACTCGGGACAACTAATGAAAAACTGTTTTTT	-	-	TRBV11-1	TRBJ1-4
CASSLAGSWETQYF	TGTGCCAGCAGCTTAGCGGGATCCTGGGAGACCCAGTACTTC	-	once	TRBV7-9	TRBJ2-5
CASSSHRGYEQYF	TGTGCCAGCAGCTCCCACAGAGGCTACGAGCAGTACTTC	-	-	TRBV7-2	TRBJ2-7
CAWSAGVGYGYTF	TGTGCCTGGAGTGCAGGGGTTGGCTATGGCTACACCTTC	-	-	TRBV30	TRBJ1-2
CAISPGEAHGYTF	TGTGCCATCAGTCCAGGGGAGGCACATGGCTACACCTTC	-	once	TRBV10-3	TRBJ1-2
CASSSGDTQYF	TGCGCCAGCAGCTCCGGAGATACGCAGTATTTT	-	-	TRBV5-1	TRBJ2-3
CASSFTGIAGANVLTF	TGTGCCAGCAGCTTTACAGGAATAGCTGGGGCCAACGTCCTGACTTTC	-	-	TRBV5-8	TRBJ2-6
CASSYPGGSTYNEQFF	TGCGCCAGCAGCTACCCTGGCGGGAGTACCTACAATGAGCAGTTCTTC	TRBD2	-	TRBV5-1	TRBJ2-1
CASSATGWSTDTQYF	TGTGCCAGCAGCGCGACAGGGTGGAGCACAGATACGCAGTATTTT	TRBD1	-	TRBV7-3	TRBJ2-3
CASSSQQGSGNTIYF	TGTGCCAGCAGCTCCCAACAGGGCTCTGGAAACACCATATATTTT	-	-	TRBV5-4	TRBJ1-3
CASSWGETQYF	TGTGCCAGCAGCTGGGGGGAGACCCAGTACTTC	-	-	TRBV6-5	TRBJ2-5
CASSSTGTGVYGYTF	TGTGCCAGCAGTAGTACCGGGACAGGGGTCTATGGCTACACCTTC	TRBD1	-	TRBV6-1	TRBJ1-2
CASSLQGADTGELFF	TGCGCCAGCAGCTTGCAAGGGGCGGACACCGGGGAGCTGTTTTTT	-	-	TRBV5-1	TRBJ2-2
CASSLGAREGAFF	TGTGCCAGCAGTCTGGGGGCAAGGGAAGGAGCTTTCTTT	-	-	TRBV25-1	TRBJ1-1
CASSSTRGSAEKLFF	TGCGCCAGCAGCTCCACCAGGGGATCGGCTGAAAAACTGTTTTTT	-	-	TRBV5-1	TRBJ1-4
CASSHLNAGEGTDTQYF	TGCGCCAGCAGCCACCTAAATGCGGGAGAGGGCACAGATACGCAGTATTTT	TRBD2	-	TRBV4-3	TRBJ2-3
CASSVGGRGYEQYF	TGTGCCAGCAGTGTAGGGGGACGGGGCTACGAGCAGTACTTC	-	-	TRBV2	TRBJ2-7
CAISESARGPHYGYTF	TGTGCCATCAGTGAGTCTGCTAGGGGGCCCCACTATGGCTACACCTTC	TRBD1	-	TRBV10-3	TRBJ1-2
CASLTNLFSYEQYF	TGTGCCAGCCTTACAAACCTATTCTCCTACGAGCAGTACTTC	-	-	TRBV2	TRBJ2-7